This T cell receptor (beta chain) was captured in a study of identifying expanded T cells in peripheral blood. No infections or other immune events were documented during collection. Germline V CDR1 and CDR2: SGHNT, YENEEA. The V end was cut by 2 bases, the J end by 0 bases, with 8 bases between. The CDR3 length is 15 residues. Generated by immunoSEQ multiplex PCR, the TCRdb table keeps only in-frame clones and is missing some. The repertoire holds 75,000 to 90,000 clones, with 70% to 90% as singletons. The chain has TRBV11-3 and TRBJ1-5, with unresolved D. Sequences were obtained from blood. The TCR comes from a person aged 18-69 years in good health. The CDR3: CASSLKWFSNQPQHF. CDR3 nucleotides: TGTGCCAGCAGCTTAAAATGGTTTAGCAATCAGCCCCAGCATTTT.